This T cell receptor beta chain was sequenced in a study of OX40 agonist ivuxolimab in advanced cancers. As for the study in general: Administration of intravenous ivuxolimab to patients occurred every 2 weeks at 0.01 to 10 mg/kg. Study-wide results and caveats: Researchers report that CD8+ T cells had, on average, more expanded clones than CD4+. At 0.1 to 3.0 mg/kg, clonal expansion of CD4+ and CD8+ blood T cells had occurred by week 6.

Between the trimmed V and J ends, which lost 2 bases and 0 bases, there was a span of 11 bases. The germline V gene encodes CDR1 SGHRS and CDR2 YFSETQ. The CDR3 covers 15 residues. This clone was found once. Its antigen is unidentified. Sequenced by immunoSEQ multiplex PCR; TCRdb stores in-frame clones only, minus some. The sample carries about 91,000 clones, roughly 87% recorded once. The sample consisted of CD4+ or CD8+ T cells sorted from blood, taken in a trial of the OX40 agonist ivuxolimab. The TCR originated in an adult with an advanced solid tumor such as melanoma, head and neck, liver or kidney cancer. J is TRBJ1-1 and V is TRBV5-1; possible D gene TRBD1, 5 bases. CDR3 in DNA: TGCGCCAGCAGCTTTGACAGCGAGGTGAACACTGAAGCTTTCTTT. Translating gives CASSFDSEVNTEAFF.